This T cell receptor beta chain was found in a study of T-cell memory formation after mild COVID-19. From the 5' RACE reads, TCRdb called clonotypes with MiXCR, one entry per CDR3 protein. The repertoire holds around 510,000 distinct CDR3 sequences, with about a fifth as singletons. The CDR3 loop spans 15 amino acids. The germline V gene encodes CDR1 SGHTA and CDR2 FQGNSA. V was cut by 3 bases and J by 6 bases, with 14 bases left in between. Sequencing input: PBMCs or a T cell subset sorted from them (not recorded which). The TCR comes from an adult woman who had mild COVID-19 (a few samples of this study predate the infection). Cell type and time point are not known. The J gene is TRBJ2-2, the V gene TRBV7-2; the D gene could be TRBD1 or TRBD2 (7 bases each). CDR3 amino acids: CASSFRAGGAGELFF. The CDR3 bases are TGTGCCAGCAGCTTTAGAGCAGGGGGGGCCGGGGAGCTGTTTTTT.